This T cell receptor beta chain emerged from a study of vaccination effects on CD4 cells after COVID-19. Germline CDR1 and CDR2: DFQATT and SNEGSKA (reference sequence). The CDR3 runs to 11 residues. Trimming took off 4 bases at V and 7 bases at J, with 10 bases between the two ends. Assay used: immunoSEQ multiplex PCR; TCRdb lists only in-frame clones, some missing. The sample has around 59,000 clones, just under 80% seen once. With regard to this clone: The antigen remains unidentified.

Ahead of sequencing, the ViraFEST assay grew antigen-specific CD4+ T cells using viral peptide pools. It was after approximately 10 days of culture that CD4+ T cells were isolated. Each participant was administered two doses of either the BNT162b2 or the mRNA-1273 vaccine. The researchers cultured some 2 million PBMC per well with roughly 9.5 IU/ml IL-2 and roughly 9.2 ug/ml peptides. The specimen was CD4+ T cells from PBMCs cultured with HCoV-OC43 spike peptides, collected after COVID-19 vaccination. Subset of the sample: HCoV-OC43 spike overlapping peptide pool stimulation. The clonotype originates from a human donor who received a COVID-19 vaccine. The chain couples TRBV20-1 to TRBJ1-1; the D is unclear. CDR3 region: CSAKIQIEAFF. The CDR3 DNA reads TGCAGTGCTAAGATACAGATTGAAGCTTTCTTT.